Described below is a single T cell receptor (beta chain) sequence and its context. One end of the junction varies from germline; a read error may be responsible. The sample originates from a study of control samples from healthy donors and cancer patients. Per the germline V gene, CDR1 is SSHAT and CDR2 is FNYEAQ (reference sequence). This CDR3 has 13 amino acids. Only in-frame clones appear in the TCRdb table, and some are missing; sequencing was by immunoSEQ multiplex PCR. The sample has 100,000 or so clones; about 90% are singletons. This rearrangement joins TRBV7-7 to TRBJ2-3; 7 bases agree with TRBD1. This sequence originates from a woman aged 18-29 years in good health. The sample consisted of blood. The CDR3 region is CASSSNRGDTQYF. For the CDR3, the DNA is TGTGCTAGCAGCTCAAACAGGGGTGATACGCAGTATTTT. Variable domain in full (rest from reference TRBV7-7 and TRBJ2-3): GAGVSQSPRYKVTKRGQDVTLRCDPISSHATLYWYQQALGQGPEFLTYFNYEAQPDKSGLPSDRFSAERPEGSISTLTIQRTEQRDSAMYRCASSSNRGDTQYFGPGTRLTVL.